One and the same sample provided the 31 T cell receptor beta chains below, sequenced in a study of T cell repertoires in cytomegalovirus infection. MiXCR, run by TCRdb on the reads, gives a single entry per CDR3 protein. The table includes about 190,000 distinct CDR3 sequences, roughly 27% detected once. The source material was PBMCs. The receptors come from a human donor in good health (CMV status not recorded). Some clones in this sample may be carry-over from other donors' samples.

As regards this clonotype: One junction end disagrees with the germline gene, perhaps due to a read error. The chain uses TRBV23-1 and TRBJ1-3, with D uncertain. TRBV23-1 is an ORF; its function is uncertain. The CDR3 length is 12 residues. CDR3 DNA: TGCGCCGAAGGCCCCATTGGAAACACTATATATTTT. Amino acid sequence: CAEGPIGNTIYF.

The chain couples TRBV10-3 to TRBJ2-2, with 9 bases fitting TRBD2. V dropped 10 bases and J dropped 3; count of bases not matched to a gene: 6. Germline-derived CDR1 and CDR2 are ENHRY and SYGVKD. There are 14 residues in the CDR3. The CDR3 DNA follows: TGTGCCAGCGGGGGGGCGCAGGACACCGGGGAGCTGTTTTTT. Protein product: CASGGAQDTGELFF.

This clonotype has only a few counts. The chain is built from TRBV6-5 and TRBJ1-1; possibly TRBD1 for D (5 bases). CDR1 is MNHEY and CDR2 is SVGAGI in the germline V gene. V was cut by 5 bases and J by 3 bases, with 13 bases left in between. The CDR3 covers 14 residues. This CDR3 reads CASSTRGPDTEAFF. In DNA, the CDR3 is TGTGCCAGCAGTACCCGGGGCCCGGACACTGAAGCTTTCTTT.

This clonotype showed up just a few times. The chain has TRBV7-2 and TRBJ2-7; 10 nucleotides match TRBD2. With V trimmed by 1 base and J by 5 bases, 11 bases remained unmatched. CDR1 and CDR2 (germline): SGHTA, FQGNSA. The CDR3 is 17 residues long. The CDR3 protein is CASSLDSGGADYDEQYF. CDR3 nucleotides: TGTGCCAGCAGCTTAGACAGCGGGGGGGCCGATTATGACGAGCAGTACTTC.

This clonotype was detected only once. The chain joins TRBV30 to TRBJ1-4; D not certain. The germline gives CDR1 GTSNPN, CDR2 SVGIG (reference sequence). V dropped 8 bases and J dropped 8 bases, with 15 bases sitting between them. The CDR3 covers 12 residues. CDR3 loop: CALELGEEKLFF. CDR3 sequence (DNA): TGTGCCCTTGAACTTGGAGAGGAAAAACTGTTTTTT.

The V gene is TRBV7-8, the J gene TRBJ1-5; TRBD1 matches 8 bases. Germline loops: CDR1 SGHVS, CDR2 FQNEAQ. J lost 0 bases, V lost 1 base, and 5 bases had no gene match. CDR3 length: 17 residues. The CDR3 loop reads CASSLETGDYSNQPQHF. CDR3 sequence (DNA): TGTGCCAGCAGCTTAGAGACAGGGGACTATAGCAATCAGCCCCAGCATTTT.

The table lists this clonotype with many counts. V usage is TRBV7-2 and J usage is TRBJ1-4; the D is unclear. The CDR3 totals 15 residues. Trimming took 1 base from V and 6 from J, leaving 12 bases between them. Germline CDR1 reads SGHTA; CDR2 reads FQGNSA. CDR3 sequence reads: CASSLGARADEKLFF. Here the CDR3 DNA reads TGTGCCAGCAGCTTAGGGGCCCGGGCGGATGAAAAACTGTTTTTT.

This chain connects TRBV7-3 to TRBJ1-1; D not certain. The CDR3 length is 14 residues. V was cut by 1 base and J by 1 base, with 7 bases left in between. The V gene's germline CDR1 is SGHTA and CDR2 FQGTGA. The CDR3 bases are TGTGCCAGCAGCTTAATGGCAGCGAACACTGAAGCTTTCTTT. It yields the protein CASSLMAANTEAFF. The variable domain in full, with the rest retrieved from reference TRBV7-3 and TRBJ1-1, is GAGVSQTPSNKVTEKGKYVELRCDPISGHTALYWYRQSLGQGPEFLIYFQGTGAADDSGLPNDRFFAVRPEGSVSTLKIQRTERGDSAVYLCASSLMAANTEAFFGQGTRLTVV.

The chain links TRBV6-2 or TRBV6-3 to TRBJ1-1; weak D call: TRBD1 (5 bases). From germline, CDR1 is MNHEY and CDR2 SVGEGT. V lost 2 bases to trimming and J lost 5 bases, with 9 bases between them. The CDR3 covers 13 residues. CDR3 protein: CASSYRGGTEAFF. In DNA form, the CDR3 reads TGTGCCAGCAGTTACCGGGGGGGAACTGAAGCTTTCTTT.

This clonotype has more than one count but fewer than ten. The chain employs TRBV14 and TRBJ1-1; 7 bases match TRBD1. There are 15 residues in the CDR3. The V gene's germline CDR1 is SGHDN and CDR2 FVKESK. V lost 4 bases to trimming and J lost 11 bases; unmatched junction nucleotides: 16. The CDR3 reads CASSLGQDFRYKAFF. The CDR3 region has the DNA TGTGCCAGCAGCCTCGGACAGGACTTTCGATATAAGGCTTTCTTT.

This clonotype occurred a few times. This chain uses TRBV27 with TRBJ2-5; D is possibly TRBD2 (7 bases). V shed 5 bases and J shed 4 bases, with 17 bases lying between them. CDR1 and CDR2 from the germline V gene are MNHEY and SMNVEV (reference sequence). The CDR3 loop spans 15 amino acids. In DNA, the CDR3 is TGTGCCAGCAGTCCCCGAACAGGGAGGGGAGAGACCCAGTACTTC. The encoded protein is CASSPRTGRGETQYF.

The chain combines TRBV20-1 with TRBJ1-4; the D is unclear. CDR1 is DFQATT, CDR2 SNEGSKA, per germline (reference sequence). This CDR3 is 16 amino acids long. The V and J ends lost 0 bases and 6 bases respectively, with 17 bases between them. CDR3 DNA: TGCAGTGCTAGAGATTTGCGGACTCGGGTTGATGAAAAACTGTTTTTT. It encodes CSARDLRTRVDEKLFF.

CDR3 bases: TGTGCCAGCAGTTTCGCGGACAGGCGACTCAATCAGCCCCAGCATTTT. This translates into CASSFADRRLNQPQHF. This chain uses TRBV6-2 or TRBV6-3 with TRBJ1-5; 7 nucleotides align to TRBD1. The CDR3 consists of 16 residues. Germline V gives CDR1 MNHEY, CDR2 SVGEGT. The junction had 9 bases not matched to a gene; V was cut back by 4 bases and J by 3 bases.

The chain is built from TRBV7-2 and TRBJ2-3; 11 bases are shared with TRBD2. Trimming at V came to 5 bases and at J to 3 bases, leaving 10 bases not matched to a gene. The CDR3 loop spans 17 amino acids. The V gene's germline CDR1 is SGHTA and CDR2 FQGNSA. In DNA, the CDR3 is TGTGCCAGCAGCCCCGAACGGGGACTAGCGGTTACAGATACGCAGTATTTT. Its protein is CASSPERGLAVTDTQYF.

Only a few counts were recorded for this clonotype. This CDR3 reads CASTPGAGFQETQYF. The CDR3 nucleotides read TGTGCCAGCACCCCGGGAGCGGGTTTCCAAGAGACCCAGTACTTC. The genes are TRBV7-8 and TRBJ2-5; D may be TRBD2 (6 bases). The V gene lost 7 bases and the J gene lost 1 base, with 16 bases spanning the gap. This CDR3 is built from 15 residues. Looked up from germline, CDR1 is SGHVS and CDR2 is FQNEAQ.

J is TRBJ1-3 and V is TRBV2; a weak D match, TRBD1 (5 bases). Germline lookup yields CDR1 SNHLY and CDR2 FYNNEI. The V gene lost 7 bases and the J gene lost 4 bases, with 14 bases spanning the gap. The CDR3 consists of 14 residues. The CDR3 DNA sequence: TGTGCCAGCACCGAAGGGACGGAAGGAAACACCATATATTTT. This encodes CASTEGTEGNTIYF.

This chain uses TRBV6-5 with TRBJ2-2; TRBD1 is a possible D gene (6 bases). The CDR3 extends over 16 amino acids. V gave up 4 bases and J gave up 0 bases, with 12 bases separating them. Germline loops: CDR1 MNHEY, CDR2 SVGAGI. CDR3 sequence reads: CASSSPDSANTGELFF. In nucleotides, the CDR3 is TGTGCCAGCAGTTCCCCGGACAGCGCGAACACCGGGGAGCTGTTTTTT.

Comment on this clonotype: A read error is possible here, since a much larger clone lies one base away. J is TRBJ1-5 and V is TRBV2; a possible D gene is TRBD1 (5 bases). Trimming removed 6 bases from V and 0 bases from J, with 9 bases in between. The CDR3 has 14 amino acids. Germline CDR1 and CDR2: SNHLY and FYNNEI. The CDR3 nucleotides are TGTGCCAGCAGAAAAGACAGTAGCAATCAGCCCCAGCATTTT. The encoded protein is CASRKDSSNQPQHF.

V usage is TRBV3-1 and J usage is TRBJ2-7, with a possible D match to TRBD2 (6 bases). This CDR3 region has 15 residues. Germline assignment: CDR1 LGHDT and CDR2 YNNKEL (reference sequence). Trimming shortened V by 1 base and J by 2 bases, and 12 bases separated the two germline ends. The chain's CDR3 is CASSQGARGAYEQYF. The CDR3 nucleotides read TGTGCCAGCAGCCAAGGAGCGCGGGGAGCCTACGAGCAGTACTTC.

The chain combines TRBV5-1 with TRBJ1-1; the D is unclear. Trimming took 4 bases from V and 3 from J, leaving 13 bases between them. CDR3 length equals 14 residues. Germline-derived CDR1 and CDR2 are SGHRS and YFSETQ. As DNA, the CDR3 is TGCGCCAGCAGCCCGAGAGAGTCTGACACTGAAGCTTTCTTT. The encoded protein is CASSPRESDTEAFF.

Only a few counts were recorded for this clonotype. The chain employs TRBV7-3 and TRBJ1-4, with D possibly matching TRBD1 (5 bases). CDR3 length equals 15 residues. CDR1 and CDR2 (germline): SGHTA, FQGTGA. Between the trimmed V and J ends, which lost 5 bases and 11 bases, there was a span of 21 bases. The CDR3 DNA follows: TGTGCCAGCAGCCTGCCGCCGGGACCCGGCGGTAAACTGTTTTTT. Amino acids: CASSLPPGPGGKLFF.

The chain carries TRBV6-6 and TRBJ2-3; possibly TRBD1 for D (5 bases). CDR1 MNHNY and CDR2 SVGAGI come from the germline V gene (reference sequence). The CDR3 covers 17 residues. The ends were cut back, 5 bases at V and 2 bases at J, with 20 bases in the middle. The CDR3 DNA reads as TGTGCCAGCAGTACGAATAGGGCCCTAGGGGACACAGATACGCAGTATTTT. Encoded protein: CASSTNRALGDTDTQYF.

This clonotype ranks as medium-sized. The chain links TRBV19 to TRBJ2-1, with D uncertain. CDR3 length: 13 residues. Germline assignment: CDR1 LNHDA and CDR2 SQIVND (reference sequence). V dropped 1 base and J dropped 8 bases, with 9 bases sitting between them. The CDR3 DNA follows: TGTGCCAGTAGTATAGTGGGTGGGGATGAGCAGTTCTTC. Translation gives CASSIVGGDEQFF.

This clonotype has just a few counts. The genes are TRBV11-3 and TRBJ2-1, with TRBD2 matching over 8 bases. V was pared by 0 bases and J by 4 bases, with 2 bases of the junction left unmatched. The CDR3 sequence is 15 residues long. Germline loops: CDR1 SGHNT, CDR2 YENEEA. CDR3 in amino acids: CASSLERGAYNEQFF. Written as DNA, the CDR3 is TGTGCCAGCAGCTTAGAGCGGGGGGCATACAATGAGCAGTTCTTC.

The genes are TRBV6-1 and TRBJ2-7; no reliable D call. V lost 5 bases to trimming and J lost 0 bases, with 11 bases between them. Looked up from germline, CDR1 is MNHNS and CDR2 is SASEGT. The CDR3 loop spans 14 amino acids. The CDR3 region is CASSRHYSSYEQYF. DNA of the CDR3: TGTGCCAGCAGTCGACACTACTCCTCCTACGAGCAGTACTTC.

This clonotype was seen a few times. This chain connects TRBV5-4 to TRBJ2-2, with D possibly being TRBD1 (6 bases). The CDR3 extends over 13 amino acids. Germline CDR1 SGHNT, CDR2 YYREEE (reference sequence). V was cut by 6 bases and J by 6 bases, with 12 bases left in between. CDR3 in amino acids: CASTLAGAGELFF. In nucleotides, the CDR3 is TGTGCCAGCACCCTTGCAGGGGCCGGGGAGCTGTTTTTT.

This chain connects TRBV6-2 or TRBV6-3 to TRBJ1-6; 8 nucleotides align to TRBD1. J lost 10 bases, V lost 4 bases, and 9 bases had no gene match. Germline CDR1 is MNHEY and CDR2 is SVGEGT. This CDR3 is built from 15 residues. CDR3 protein: CASSFRQGSGSPLHF. The CDR3 DNA follows: TGTGCCAGCAGTTTCCGACAGGGGAGCGGGTCACCCCTCCACTTT.

This clonotype has just a few counts. The rearrangement uses TRBV7-2 and TRBJ2-3; unclear D gene. V dropped 5 bases and J dropped 3 bases, with 12 bases sitting between them. This CDR3 is built from 14 residues. Germline V gene sequence: CDR1 SGHTA, CDR2 FQGNSA. The CDR3 protein is CASSPFIRTDTQYF. The CDR3 DNA reads as TGTGCCAGCAGCCCATTTATCCGGACAGATACGCAGTATTTT.

This clonotype was seen more than once but under ten times. V is TRBV7-6 and J is TRBJ2-5; the D gene could be TRBD1 or TRBD2 (6 bases each). The V end lost 2 bases, the J end lost 2 bases, and 12 bases lay between the germline ends. The CDR3 covers 15 residues. Germline CDR1 and CDR2: SGHVS and FNYEAQ. The CDR3 DNA reads TGTGCCAGCAGCTTAAACGGGGGCTCTCAAGAGACCCAGTACTTC. It yields the protein CASSLNGGSQETQYF.

This clonotype occurred many times. This chain joins TRBV7-2 and TRBJ2-1; possibly TRBD2 for D (6 bases). The CDR3 loop spans 15 amino acids. Trimming took off 5 bases at V and 3 bases at J, with 14 bases between the two ends. Germline-derived CDR1 and CDR2 are SGHTA and FQGNSA. The CDR3 region is CASSPPRGNYNEQFF. The CDR3 nucleotides are TGTGCCAGCAGCCCCCCGCGGGGCAACTACAATGAGCAGTTCTTC.

This sequence joins TRBV4-3 and TRBJ1-6; no clear D gene. The CDR3 consists of 15 residues. V lost 4 bases and J 6 bases, leaving 13 bases between the germline ends. In germline, CDR1 is LGHNA, CDR2 YSLEER. The CDR3 coding sequence is TGCGCCAGCAGCCTTGAGAGGGTTCCTAATTCACCCCTCCACTTT. Translated: CASSLERVPNSPLHF.